Each of the 27 T cell receptor beta chains below was sequenced from the same sample in a study of shared clonotypes between healthy human individuals. The repertoire was sequenced with immunoSEQ multiplex PCR; TCRdb's copy has only in-frame clones and lacks some. The data show roughly 1,100,000 clones, more than 65% seen once. Sequenced input: memory CD4+ T cells sorted from blood. As for subset: CD45RA-negative fraction. The receptors shown here come from a man aged 18 to 35 in good health.

V gene TRBV5-6 combines with J gene TRBJ2-3, with D possibly being TRBD2 (6 bases). Germline assignment: CDR1 SGHDT and CDR2 YYEEEE. V was trimmed by 2 bases and J by 3 bases, leaving 13 bases between them. CDR3 size: 15 residues. The CDR3, as DNA: TGTGCCAGCAGCTTCCCTACGGGAGCAACAGATACGCAGTATTTT. Translation gives CASSFPTGATDTQYF.

A remark on this clone: Other DNA sequences within the sample encode an identical CDR3. This chain joins TRBV28 and TRBJ2-1; no clear D gene. The V end lost 4 bases, the J end lost 7 bases, and 2 bases lay between the germline ends. CDR1 is MDHEN and CDR2 is SYDVKM in the germline V gene. The CDR3 spans 10 residues. The CDR3 spells CASSSNEQFF. Here the CDR3 DNA reads TGTGCCAGCAGTTCTAATGAGCAGTTCTTC.

The V gene is TRBV19, the J gene TRBJ2-5, with D perhaps TRBD1 (5 bases). The CDR3 sequence is 13 residues long. Trimming left V 6 bases short and J 1 base short, with 9 bases between. CDR1 LNHDA and CDR2 SQIVND come from the germline V gene (reference sequence). The chain's CDR3 is CASSRQRQETQYF. CDR3 bases: TGTGCCAGTAGCCGACAGCGCCAAGAGACCCAGTACTTC.

V usage is TRBV28 and J usage is TRBJ1-1; TRBD1 is a possible D gene (5 bases). The V and J ends lost 5 bases and 11 bases respectively, with 15 bases between them. This CDR3 is 12 amino acids long. Per germline, CDR1 MDHEN and CDR2 SYDVKM. The CDR3 DNA is TGTGCCAGCAGTGCTGACAGAAGTCTCGCTTTCTTT. Translation: CASSADRSLAFF.

V usage is TRBV6-5 and J usage is TRBJ2-2, with D maybe TRBD2 (5 bases). Germline assignment: CDR1 MNHEY and CDR2 SVGAGI. Trimming pared 0 bases from V and 8 bases from J, leaving 10 bases between. The CDR3 contains 14 residues. In DNA, the CDR3 is TGTGCCAGCAGTTACTCCCCGGAGGTTGGGGAGCTGTTTTTT. Its translation is CASSYSPEVGELFF.

This clone turned up a few times. This chain uses TRBV18 with TRBJ2-1, with a weak D call TRBD1 (5 bases). This CDR3 contains 15 residues. CDR1 and CDR2 from the germline V gene are KGHSH and LQKENI. V lost 0 bases and J lost 6, with 12 bases in between. The CDR3 loop reads CASSPPSRQGNEQFF. The CDR3 DNA sequence: TGTGCCAGCTCACCACCGTCTAGGCAGGGCAATGAGCAGTTCTTC.

The V gene is TRBV7-9, the J gene TRBJ2-2; TRBD2 matches 7 bases. Germline V gives CDR1 SEHNR, CDR2 FQNEAQ (reference sequence). After removal of 0 bases from V and 4 bases from J, the junction contained 5 bases not matched to a gene. This CDR3 has 16 amino acids. The CDR3 here is CASSLAGGTGTGELFF. CDR3 sequence (DNA): TGTGCCAGCAGCTTAGCCGGGGGGACGGGCACCGGGGAGCTGTTTTTT.

The chain is built from TRBV2 and TRBJ1-1, with 9 bases matching TRBD1. The germline V gene encodes CDR1 SNHLY and CDR2 FYNNEI. V shed 5 bases and J 2 bases; nucleotides not matched to a gene: 6. The CDR3 extends over 15 amino acids. CDR3 region: CASSYTGGDNTEAFF. Here the CDR3 DNA reads TGTGCCAGCAGTTATACAGGGGGCGATAACACTGAAGCTTTCTTT.

The CDR3 loop reads CASSGGVRLGNNSPLHF. As DNA, the CDR3 is TGTGCCAGTAGCGGGGGGGTCAGACTCGGAAATAATTCACCCCTCCACTTT. The chain couples TRBV19 to TRBJ1-6; the D gene is possibly TRBD1 (5 bases). The CDR3 has 17 amino acids. From germline, CDR1 is LNHDA and CDR2 SQIVND (reference sequence). Trimming cost V 6 bases and J 5 bases, with 20 bases left between them.

The chain employs TRBV6-1 and TRBJ1-6, with D perhaps matching TRBD1 (5 bases). CDR1 MNHNS and CDR2 SASEGT come from the germline V gene. The CDR3 sequence is 14 residues long. V was pared by 3 bases and J by 14 bases, with 17 bases between. DNA of the CDR3: TGTGCCAGCAGTGAGGGACCTCCCGTTGTGGCCCTCCACTTT. Residues: CASSEGPPVVALHF.

This clone is a singleton in its sample. The chain recombines TRBV9 with TRBJ2-3; no definite D call. V gave up 0 bases and J gave up 3 bases, with 8 bases separating them. The CDR3 is 14 residues long. From germline, CDR1 is SGDLS and CDR2 YYNGEE. DNA of the CDR3: TGTGCCAGCAGCGTAGATTTGCAAACAGATACGCAGTATTTT. It specifies CASSVDLQTDTQYF.

The genes are TRBV7-2 and TRBJ2-2; D remains unclear. CDR1 SGHTA and CDR2 FQGNSA come from the germline V gene. The CDR3 is 16 residues long. V lost 1 base and J lost 2, with 11 bases in between. The DNA of the CDR3 is TGTGCCAGCAGCTTAGTGGGTCAGATAAACACCGGGGAGCTGTTTTTT. This encodes CASSLVGQINTGELFF.

This chain connects TRBV5-6 to TRBJ2-3; D may be TRBD2 (5 bases). V was shortened by 5 bases and J by 4 bases, with 17 bases between the two germline ends. This CDR3 is 15 amino acids long. Germline V CDR1 and CDR2: SGHDT, YYEEEE. The CDR3 coding sequence is TGTGCCAGCAGGGGAGATTACAAGCACGCAGATACGCAGTATTTT. Protein: CASRGDYKHADTQYF.

V usage is TRBV6-4 and J usage is TRBJ2-4, with D perhaps assigned TRBD1 or TRBD2 (5 bases each). Trimming removed 8 bases at V and 0 bases at J, with 17 bases between. From germline, CDR1 is MRHNA and CDR2 SNTAGT. This CDR3 has 16 amino acids. The CDR3 bases are TGTGCCAGCGTACCCCAAGGGACCCTAGCCAAAAACATTCAGTACTTC. It encodes CASVPQGTLAKNIQYF.

The V gene is TRBV7-8, the J gene TRBJ2-7, with D perhaps assigned TRBD1 or TRBD2 (7 bases each). This CDR3 is built from 13 residues. V was shortened by 6 bases and J by 6 bases, with 15 bases between the two germline ends. CDR1 is SGHVS and CDR2 is FQNEAQ in the germline V gene. The CDR3 bases are TGTGCCAGCAGTCGTACAGGGGAGGGCGAGCAGTACTTC. Translated: CASSRTGEGEQYF.

This clone came up a few times. This chain links TRBV7-2 with TRBJ2-7; 8 bases map to TRBD2. CDR3 length: 16 amino acids. Germline assignment: CDR1 SGHTA and CDR2 FQGNSA. V lost 5 bases to trimming and J lost 6 bases; unmatched junction nucleotides: 15. The CDR3 is CASSPDASGRASEQYF. DNA of the CDR3: TGTGCCAGCAGCCCCGACGCGAGCGGGAGAGCATCCGAGCAGTACTTC.

This clone was observed a few times. The chain recombines TRBV6-1 with TRBJ1-6; D is ambiguous. CDR1 is MNHNS, CDR2 SASEGT, per germline. CDR3 length: 14 residues. V was cut by 2 bases and J by 7 bases, with 9 bases left in between. The CDR3 bases are TGTGCCAGCAGTGAAATCCGGGAAAATTCACCCCTCCACTTT. This sequence encodes CASSEIRENSPLHF.

This clone was seen only a few times. The chain uses TRBV5-6 and TRBJ1-6; D unresolved. CDR3 length: 16 residues. V was shortened by 0 bases and J by 9 bases, with 16 bases between the two germline ends. Germline V gene data show CDR1 as SGHDT and CDR2 as YYEEEE. The CDR3 region is CASSLGVWGNGSPLHF. Here the CDR3 DNA reads TGTGCCAGCAGCTTGGGGGTTTGGGGTAACGGTTCACCCCTCCACTTT.

This sequence joins TRBV30 and TRBJ2-5; 9 positions match TRBD2. CDR1 GTSNPN and CDR2 SVGIG come from the germline V gene (reference sequence). After removal of 2 bases from V and 5 bases from J, the junction contained 9 bases not matched to a gene. The CDR3 covers 15 residues. CDR3 loop: CAWSPRGGAGETQYF. CDR3 nucleotide sequence: TGTGCCTGGAGTCCCCGCGGGGGGGCCGGTGAGACCCAGTACTTC.

CDR3 sequence: CASSESDEQYF. CDR3 bases: TGCGCCAGCAGTGAGTCGGACGAGCAGTACTTC. This chain links TRBV10-2 with TRBJ2-7, with unresolved D. The V end lost 0 bases, the J end lost 5 bases, and 2 bases lay between the germline ends. CDR1 and CDR2 from the germline V gene are WSHSY and SAAADI. The CDR3 has 11 residues.

V and J are TRBV11-3 and TRBJ1-6; D is unclear. Trimming took off 1 base at V and 7 bases at J, with 5 bases between the two ends. The CDR3 runs to 13 residues. Germline values: CDR1 SGHNT, CDR2 YENEEA. The CDR3 loop is CASSLGQNSPLHF. The CDR3 nucleotides read TGTGCCAGCAGCTTAGGTCAGAATTCACCCCTCCACTTT.

The V call is TRBV18, the J call TRBJ1-6; the D gene is possibly TRBD1 (5 bases). CDR1 is KGHSH, CDR2 LQKENI, per germline. The CDR3 loop spans 16 amino acids. The V end was cut by 4 bases, the J end by 5 bases, with 15 bases between. The chain's CDR3 is CASSLTGRGDNSPLHF. Here the CDR3 DNA reads TGTGCCAGCTCACTTACGGGGCGCGGCGATAATTCACCCCTCCACTTT.

The chain links TRBV5-1 to TRBJ2-6; D gene unclear. Per germline, CDR1 SGHRS and CDR2 YFSETQ. CDR3 length: 16 residues. Trimming pared 0 bases from V and 2 bases from J, leaving 9 bases between. The DNA of the CDR3 is TGCGCCAGCAGCTTGGTGGGATTTACTGGGGCCAACGTCCTGACTTTC. This translates into CASSLVGFTGANVLTF.

This clone was observed a single time. This chain connects TRBV5-5 to TRBJ1-1, with D maybe TRBD1 (6 bases). CDR1 and CDR2 from the germline V gene are SGHKS and YYEKEE (reference sequence). V was clipped by 2 bases and J by 4 bases, with 12 bases between them. This CDR3 spans 14 amino acids. This CDR3 is CASSLGGFGTEAFF. For the CDR3, the DNA is TGTGCCAGCAGCTTAGGGGGGTTCGGCACTGAAGCTTTCTTT.

The chain employs TRBV7-2 and TRBJ2-3; 11 bases agree with TRBD1. The V segment lost 3 bases and the J segment 8 bases; nucleotides outside the gene matches: 7. The V gene's germline CDR1 is SGHTA and CDR2 FQGNSA. The CDR3 length is 15 residues. The CDR3 is CASSLAGTGGATQYF. In DNA, the CDR3 is TGTGCCAGCAGCTTGGCCGGGACAGGGGGGGCTACGCAGTATTTT.

This clone turned up a few times. The chain is built from TRBV30 and TRBJ1-4; D might be TRBD1 (6 bases). The CDR3 contains 13 residues. Germline V gene lookup returns CDR1 GTSNPN and CDR2 SVGIG (reference sequence). Trimming left V 2 bases short and J 8 bases short, with 12 bases between. CDR3 residues: CAWSRRGWEKLFF. The DNA for the CDR3 is TGTGCCTGGAGTCGAAGGGGGTGGGAAAAACTGTTTTTT.

V usage is TRBV30 and J usage is TRBJ1-3; D uncertain. Trimming took 0 bases from V and 4 from J, leaving 10 bases between them. The CDR3 is 14 amino acids. Per germline, CDR1 GTSNPN and CDR2 SVGIG (reference sequence). The CDR3 loop is CAWSVAAGGNTIYF. As DNA, the CDR3 is TGTGCCTGGAGTGTTGCAGCCGGGGGAAACACCATATATTTT. Combining the CDR3 with reference TRBV30 and TRBJ1-3 gives the whole variable domain SQTIHQWPATLVQPVGSPLSLECTVEGTSNPNLYWYRQAAGRGLQLLFYSVGIGQISSEVPQNLSASRPQDRQFILSSKKLLLSDSGFYLCAWSVAAGGNTIYFGEGSWLTVV.